A single T cell receptor beta chain is shown here with its context. Its cognate antigen is unknown. The sample belongs to a study of cytomegalovirus exposure and HLA in healthy donors. Study results and caveats: Subsequent analysis revealed that first-cohort TCR clusters tended to co-occur in the approximately 120 validation repertoires.

Generated by immunoSEQ multiplex PCR, the TCRdb table keeps only in-frame clones and is missing some. This table has 45,000 to 70,000 clones, 90% appearing once. Sequences were obtained from PBMCs. This TCR derives from a man between 18 and 35 years old in good health and CMV-seronegative.

The CDR3 nucleotides read TGTGCCAGCAGCCCCGGGACAGGGCACACCTACGAGCAGTACTTC. Its protein is CASSPGTGHTYEQYF. This chain links TRBV14 with TRBJ2-7, with TRBD1 identical over 9 bases. V gave up 4 bases and J gave up 2 bases; unmatched junction bases: 6. The CDR3 runs 15 residues. Per the germline V gene, CDR1 is SGHDN and CDR2 is FVKESK.